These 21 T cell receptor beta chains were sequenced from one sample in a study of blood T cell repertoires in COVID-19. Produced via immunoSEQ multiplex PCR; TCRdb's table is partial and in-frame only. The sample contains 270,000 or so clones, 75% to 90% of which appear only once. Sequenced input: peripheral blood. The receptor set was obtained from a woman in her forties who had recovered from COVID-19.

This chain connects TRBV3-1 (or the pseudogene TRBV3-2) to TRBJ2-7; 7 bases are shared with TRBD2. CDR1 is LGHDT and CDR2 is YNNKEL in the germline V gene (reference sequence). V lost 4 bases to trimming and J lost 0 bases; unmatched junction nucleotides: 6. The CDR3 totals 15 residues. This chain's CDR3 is CASSLGRVSSYEQYF. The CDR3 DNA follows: TGTGCCAGCAGCCTAGGGAGGGTGAGCTCCTACGAGCAGTACTTC.

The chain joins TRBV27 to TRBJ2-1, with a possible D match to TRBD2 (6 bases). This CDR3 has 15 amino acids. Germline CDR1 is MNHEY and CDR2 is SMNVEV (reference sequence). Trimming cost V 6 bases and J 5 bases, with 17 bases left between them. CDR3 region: CASSPTSPNNNEQFF. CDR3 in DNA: TGTGCCAGCAGCCCTACTAGCCCGAATAACAATGAGCAGTTCTTC.

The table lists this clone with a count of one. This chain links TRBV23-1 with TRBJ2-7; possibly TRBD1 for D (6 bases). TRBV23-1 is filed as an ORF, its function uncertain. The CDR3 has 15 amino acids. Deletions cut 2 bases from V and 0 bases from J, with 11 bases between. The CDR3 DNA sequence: TGCGCCAGCAGTCAAGGGACAATAGACTCCTACGAGCAGTACTTC. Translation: CASSQGTIDSYEQYF.

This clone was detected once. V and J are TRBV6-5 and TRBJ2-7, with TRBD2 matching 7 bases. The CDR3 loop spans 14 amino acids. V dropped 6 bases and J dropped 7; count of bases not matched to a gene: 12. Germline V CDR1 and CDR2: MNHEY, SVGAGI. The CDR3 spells CASRDTAGSREQYF. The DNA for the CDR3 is TGTGCCAGCAGAGACACAGCGGGGTCGCGGGAGCAGTACTTC.

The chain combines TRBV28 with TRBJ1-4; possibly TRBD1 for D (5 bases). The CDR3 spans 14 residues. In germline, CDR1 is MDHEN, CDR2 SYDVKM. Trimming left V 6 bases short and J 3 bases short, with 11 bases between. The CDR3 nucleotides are TGTGCCAGCAGGAACGGGGGGTCTAATGAAAAACTGTTTTTT. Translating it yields CASRNGGSNEKLFF.

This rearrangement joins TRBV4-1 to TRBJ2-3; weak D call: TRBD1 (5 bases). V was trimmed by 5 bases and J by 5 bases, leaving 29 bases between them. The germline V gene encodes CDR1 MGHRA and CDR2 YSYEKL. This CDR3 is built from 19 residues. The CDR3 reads CASSSTEATSARARDTQYF. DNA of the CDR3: TGCGCCAGCAGCTCTACTGAAGCTACAAGTGCCAGGGCCCGAGATACGCAGTATTTT.

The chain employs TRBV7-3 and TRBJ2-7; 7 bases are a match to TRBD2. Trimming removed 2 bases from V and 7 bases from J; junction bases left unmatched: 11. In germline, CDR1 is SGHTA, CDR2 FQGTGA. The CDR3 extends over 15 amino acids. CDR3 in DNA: TGTGCCAGCAGCTTAGCAAGCGGGACCCCCTCTGAGCAGTACTTC. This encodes CASSLASGTPSEQYF.

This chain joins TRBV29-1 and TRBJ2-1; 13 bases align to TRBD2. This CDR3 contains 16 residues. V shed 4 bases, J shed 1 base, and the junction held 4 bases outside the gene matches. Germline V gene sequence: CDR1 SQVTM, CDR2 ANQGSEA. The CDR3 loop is CSVGGLAGQSYNEQFF. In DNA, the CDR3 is TGCAGCGTTGGGGGACTAGCGGGGCAATCCTACAATGAGCAGTTCTTC.

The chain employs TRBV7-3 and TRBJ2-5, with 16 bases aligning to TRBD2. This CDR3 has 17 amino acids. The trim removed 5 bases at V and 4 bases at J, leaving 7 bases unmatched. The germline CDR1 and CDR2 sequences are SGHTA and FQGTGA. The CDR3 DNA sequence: TGTGCCAGCAGCCCCGGGACTAGCGGGAGGGACCGAGAGACCCAGTACTTC. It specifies CASSPGTSGRDRETQYF.

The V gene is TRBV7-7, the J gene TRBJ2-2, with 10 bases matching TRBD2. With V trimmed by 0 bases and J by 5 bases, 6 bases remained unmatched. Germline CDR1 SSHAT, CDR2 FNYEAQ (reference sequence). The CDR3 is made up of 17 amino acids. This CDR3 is CASSLAPAGGGTGELFF. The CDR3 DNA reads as TGTGCCAGCAGCTTAGCGCCAGCGGGAGGGGGAACCGGGGAGCTGTTTTTT. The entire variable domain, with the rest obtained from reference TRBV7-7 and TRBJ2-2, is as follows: GAGVSQSPRYKVTKRGQDVTLRCDPISSHATLYWYQQALGQGPEFLTYFNYEAQPDKSGLPSDRFSAERPEGSISTLTIQRTEQRDSAMYRCASSLAPAGGGTGELFFGEGSRLTVL.

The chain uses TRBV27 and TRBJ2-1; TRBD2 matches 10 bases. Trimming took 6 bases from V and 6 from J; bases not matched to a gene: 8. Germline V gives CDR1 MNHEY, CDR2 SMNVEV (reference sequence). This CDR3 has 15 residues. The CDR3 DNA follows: TGTGCCAGCAGAGCCGGGACTAGCGCCCTCAATGAGCAGTTCTTC. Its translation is CASRAGTSALNEQFF.

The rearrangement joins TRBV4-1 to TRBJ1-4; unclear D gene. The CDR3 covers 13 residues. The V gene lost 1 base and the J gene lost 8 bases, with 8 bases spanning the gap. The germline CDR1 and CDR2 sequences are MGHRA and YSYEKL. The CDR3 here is CASSQAPSEKLFF. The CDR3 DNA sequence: TGCGCCAGCAGCCAAGCCCCATCCGAAAAACTGTTTTTT.

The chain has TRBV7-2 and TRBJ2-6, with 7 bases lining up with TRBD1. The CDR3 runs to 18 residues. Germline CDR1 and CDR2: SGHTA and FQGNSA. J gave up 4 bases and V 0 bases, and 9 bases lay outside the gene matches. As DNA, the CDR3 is TGTGCCAGCAGCTTAGCAGGTCTACAGGGGTTGGGGGCCAACGTCCTGACTTTC. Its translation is CASSLAGLQGLGANVLTF. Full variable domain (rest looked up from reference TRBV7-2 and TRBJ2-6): GAGVSQSPSNKVTEKGKDVELRCDPISGHTALYWYRQSLGQGLEFLIYFQGNSAPDKSGLPSDRFSAERTGGSVSTLTIQRTQQEDSAVYLCASSLAGLQGLGANVLTFGAGSRLTVL.

The CDR3 DNA sequence: TGTGCCAGTAGTATAGCCTCGGGTGCCTCCTATGGCTACACCTTC. Amino acids: CASSIASGASYGYTF. This chain connects TRBV19 to TRBJ1-2; D gene uncertain. Germline V gene data show CDR1 as LNHDA and CDR2 as SQIVND (reference sequence). V was clipped by 1 base and J by 4 bases, with 13 bases between them. This CDR3 region has 15 residues.

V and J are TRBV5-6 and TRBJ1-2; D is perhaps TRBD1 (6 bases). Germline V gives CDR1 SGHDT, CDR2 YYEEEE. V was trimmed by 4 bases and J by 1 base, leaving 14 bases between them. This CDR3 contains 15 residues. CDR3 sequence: CASSPTGSHNYGYTF. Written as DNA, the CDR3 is TGTGCCAGCAGCCCCACAGGGTCCCATAACTATGGCTACACCTTC. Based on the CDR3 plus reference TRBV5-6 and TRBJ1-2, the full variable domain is DAGVTQSPTHLIKTRGQQVTLRCSPKSGHDTVSWYQQALGQGPQFIFQYYEEEERQRGNFPDRFSGHQFPNYSSELNVNALLLGDSALYLCASSPTGSHNYGYTFGSGTRLTVV.

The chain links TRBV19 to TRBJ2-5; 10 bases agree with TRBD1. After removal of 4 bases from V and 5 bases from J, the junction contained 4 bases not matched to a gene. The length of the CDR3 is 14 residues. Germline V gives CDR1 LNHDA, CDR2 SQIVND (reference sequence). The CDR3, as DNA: TGTGCCAGTAGTAAGACAGGGGGCTCGGAGACCCAGTACTTC. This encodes CASSKTGGSETQYF.

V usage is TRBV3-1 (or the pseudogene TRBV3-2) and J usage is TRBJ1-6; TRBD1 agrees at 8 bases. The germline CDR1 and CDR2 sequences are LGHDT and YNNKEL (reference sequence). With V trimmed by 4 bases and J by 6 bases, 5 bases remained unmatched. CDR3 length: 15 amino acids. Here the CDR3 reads CASSPSDRVNSPLHF. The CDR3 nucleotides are TGTGCCAGCAGCCCGTCGGACAGGGTTAATTCACCCCTCCACTTT.

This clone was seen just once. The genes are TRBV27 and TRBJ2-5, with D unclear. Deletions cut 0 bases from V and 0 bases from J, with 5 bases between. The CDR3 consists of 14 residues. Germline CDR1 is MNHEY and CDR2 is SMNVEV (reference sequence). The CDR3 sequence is CASSLSSYQETQYF. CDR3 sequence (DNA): TGTGCCAGCAGTTTATCCTCGTACCAAGAGACCCAGTACTTC.

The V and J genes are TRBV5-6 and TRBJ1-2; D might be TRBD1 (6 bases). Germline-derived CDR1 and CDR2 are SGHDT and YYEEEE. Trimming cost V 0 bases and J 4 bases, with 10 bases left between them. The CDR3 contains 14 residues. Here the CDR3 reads CASSLAGGSYGYTF. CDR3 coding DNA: TGTGCCAGCAGCTTGGCGGGGGGCTCCTATGGCTACACCTTC.

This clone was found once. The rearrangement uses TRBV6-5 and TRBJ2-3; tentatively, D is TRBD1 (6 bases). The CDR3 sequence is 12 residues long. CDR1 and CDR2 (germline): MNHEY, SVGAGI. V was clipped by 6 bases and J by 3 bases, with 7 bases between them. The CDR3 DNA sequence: TGTGCCAGCAGCACAGGGACAGATACGCAGTATTTT. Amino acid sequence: CASSTGTDTQYF.

The CDR3 loop is CASSEVSMNTEAFF. DNA of the CDR3: TGCGCCAGCAGTGAAGTATCTATGAACACTGAAGCTTTCTTT. The chain is built from TRBV10-1 and TRBJ1-1; D is ambiguous. V shed 3 bases and J shed 0 bases, with 8 bases lying between them. The CDR3 is made up of 14 amino acids. The germline CDR1 and CDR2 sequences are WNHNN and SYGVQD (reference sequence).